The subject of this entry is one TCR beta chain. What it binds is not known. Generated by immunoSEQ multiplex PCR, the TCRdb table keeps only in-frame clones and is missing some. The sample holds roughly 89,000 clones; 80% to 95% are singletons and the top ten take roughly 0.17%. This specimen comes from a study of graft-versus-host responses after intestinal transplantation. About the study: Multivisceral, liver-intestinal, or isolated intestinal transplants were performed in recipients. Every transplant recipient was induced with anti-thymocyte globulin, then maintained on tacrolimus and steroids for about 3 years. Broader study findings: GvH clones surfaced in recipient marrow, some emerging earlier in ileum or blood. In patients with graft-donor T cell macrochimerism, allograft graft-versus-host to host-versus-graft clonal ratios were high.

The sequences come from unstimulated CD4+ T cells sorted from spleen or lymph node cells, collected before intestinal transplant. The receptor comes from a human donor who received an intestinal transplant.

CDR3 nucleotide sequence: TGTGCCATCAGTGGACAGGAGAACAATCAGCCCCAGCATTTT. Its protein is CAISGQENNQPQHF. The chain is built from TRBV10-3 and TRBJ1-5; D perhaps matches TRBD1 (6 bases). Trimming shortened V by 4 bases and J by 3 bases, and 10 bases separated the two germline ends. Germline-derived CDR1 and CDR2 are ENHRY and SYGVKD. This CDR3 contains 14 residues.